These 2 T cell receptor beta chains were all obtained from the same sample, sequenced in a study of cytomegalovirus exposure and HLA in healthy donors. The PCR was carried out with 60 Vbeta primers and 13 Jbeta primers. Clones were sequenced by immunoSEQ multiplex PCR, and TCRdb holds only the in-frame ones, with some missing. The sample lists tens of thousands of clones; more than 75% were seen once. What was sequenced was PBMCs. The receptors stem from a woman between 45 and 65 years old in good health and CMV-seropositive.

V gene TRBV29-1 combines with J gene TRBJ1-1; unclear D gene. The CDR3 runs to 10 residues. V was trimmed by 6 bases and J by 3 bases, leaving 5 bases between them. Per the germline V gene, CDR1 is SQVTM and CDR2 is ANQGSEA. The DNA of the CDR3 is TGCAGCGTCCGTGACACTGAAGCTTTCTTT. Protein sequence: CSVRDTEAFF.

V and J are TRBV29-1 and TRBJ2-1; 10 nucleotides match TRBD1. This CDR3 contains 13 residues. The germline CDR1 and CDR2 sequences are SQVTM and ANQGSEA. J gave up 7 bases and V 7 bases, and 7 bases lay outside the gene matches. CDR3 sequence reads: CSARTGGINEQFF. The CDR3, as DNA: TGCAGCGCTCGGACAGGGGGGATAAATGAGCAGTTCTTC.